This T cell receptor beta chain came from a study of OX40 agonist ivuxolimab in advanced cancers. Study details: Averaging about 60 years in age, with a range of about 23 to 79, the cohort was around 83% male.

This CDR3 comprises 18 residues. With regard to this clone: Its antigen is undetermined.

Only in-frame clones appear in the TCRdb table, and some are missing; sequencing was by immunoSEQ multiplex PCR. Of approximately 86,000 clones listed, roughly nine tenths are singletons. Whole-study results and caveats: CD4+ and CD8+ blood T cells expanded clonally by week 6 at 0.1 to 3.0 mg/kg. Low normalized T-cell clonal expansion was additionally recorded for some nonresponders.

This chain connects TRBV12-2 to TRBJ2-4; the table's D call TRBD1 went unverified against the DNA. TRBV12-2 counts as a pseudogene. The receptor was isolated from an adult with an advanced solid tumor such as melanoma, head and neck, liver or kidney cancer. The input for sequencing was CD4+ or CD8+ T cells sorted from blood, taken in a trial of the OX40 agonist ivuxolimab. In DNA, the CDR3 is TGTGCAAGTCGCCTGAGGGGGCAGAGAGGTAGAGCCAAAAACATTCAGTACTTC. Protein: CASRLRGQRGRAKNIQYF.